Given below is one TCR beta chain in context. A template switching step contributed a universal primer site, while unique molecular identifiers were present in the cDNA. One entry per CDR3 protein, called by TCRdb with MiXCR from the 5' RACE reads. In the table there are 500,000 or so distinct CDR3 sequences, approximately 22% of which are singletons. The sample originates from a study of identical twins. The CDR3 contains 17 residues. Trimming removed 7 bases from V and 4 bases from J; junction bases left unmatched: 12. Germline CDR1 reads MNHNS; CDR2 reads SASEGT. These sequences were also reported in another study, on T cells expressing NK-cell markers.

The rearrangement uses TRBV6-1 and TRBJ2-1; 11 nucleotides agree with TRBD2. This clonotype originated in a woman under 30 in good health. Sequences were obtained from CD4+ T cells sorted from blood. CDR3 nucleotides: TGTGCCAGCATGGGGCTAGCGGGAGGCTACCCGTACAATGAGCAGTTCTTC. Translation: CASMGLAGGYPYNEQFF.